This T cell receptor (beta chain) is from a study of regulatory T cells in long-lasting Graves disease (dated by TCRdb to the early 2020s). In terms of the full investigation: Persistent Graves' disease meant more than 5 years of antithyroid drug treatment with TSH receptor autoantibodies that stayed positive. This study used TCR sequencing and RNA sequencing of peripheral blood to compare persistent Graves' disease patients against newly diagnosed Graves' disease patients. The study was registered as a clinical trial and conducted in China. TCR sequencing covered some 13 persistent and 20 or so newly diagnosed Graves' disease patients, 33 samples in total. On average, persistent Graves' disease patients in the clinical cohort had been on antithyroid drugs for about 9.7 years.

For CDR1 and CDR2, the germline V gene (reference sequence) lists LGHDT and YNNKEL. Reading from cysteine to phenylalanine, the CDR3 counts 15 amino acids. Left in the record is the CDR3 DNA by itself, 45 bases read in frame from the first base. Cut back by 0 bases and 1 base, the V and J ends lie 4 bases apart. The time point label corresponds to: persistent/refractory GD, antithyroid drugs over 5 years with positive TRAb. For both TCR sequencing and RNA sequencing, RNA was extracted from PBMCs using TRIzol. The diagnosis of Graves' disease followed American Thyroid Association guidelines. The patients came from an endocrinology department in Xi'an, China. From each patient, 8 to 10 milliliters of peripheral blood was collected into an EDTA anticoagulant tube. Ficoll Paque Plus density gradient separation was used to isolate PBMCs, and no further T cell sorting was performed. An Agilent 2100 Bioanalyzer and agarose gel were used to check RNA quality, while a NanoDrop 2000 measured RNA concentration.

Library creation used multiplex PCR. Sequencer: Illumina HiSeq 4000. CDR3 regions were amplified by Arm-PCR with iRepertoire HTBI primers to construct TCR beta libraries. Gel purification was performed on PCR products prior to sequencing. In the original analysis: Gene usage analysis of CDR3 amino acid clonotypes used the approximately 56 TRBV and more than 13 TRBJ segments found across samples. Filtered high-quality paired reads were merged into contigs using COPE and FqMerger. BLAST was used to align contigs to the IMGT TRBV, TRBD and TRBJ reference genes, and CDR3 was defined following IMGT. Highly expanded clones were defined as clonotypes with a frequency above 0.1%. Shannon entropy was used to measure repertoire diversity, and the Gini coefficient was used to measure V-J evenness. Clonotypes shared by more than one individual were considered public. The raw public reads went through TCRdb reprocessing: fastp at Q25, MiXCR clone calling, in-frame beta chains kept. Each entry is one CDR3 protein sequence, shown with its most common DNA and genes. The V and J calls and clone size are TCRdb's, not the authors'. The sample table shows a few hundred thousand distinct CDR3 sequences, and around 24% are seen once. Together, the top ten hold about a quarter of the sample.

This clonotype was found many times. This clone's antigen is unknown. Qualities for individual bases were not recorded, and no much larger clone is one base off. Study-wide findings and limitations: TRBV28, TRBJ1-2 and TRBJ2-5 were preferentially used in persistent disease, while TRBV20-1 and TRBJ2-1 were favored in newly diagnosed disease. The study examined only peripheral blood because the primary lesion, thyroid tissue, could not be accessed. Compared with newly diagnosed patients, patients with persistent Graves' disease had lower TCR Shannon entropy and fewer highly expanded clones, which suggests clonal expansion. Only the TCR beta chain was sequenced and analyzed. Persistent patients shared more public clonotypes among themselves (2,741) than newly diagnosed patients did (about 1,000). As a limitation, the authors acknowledged that the small sample size may reduce accuracy.

The TCR was taken from a female donor with Graves disease. The material was peripheral blood mononuclear cells (PBMCs), obtained when the disease was refractory, from a patient treated with antithyroid drugs. The rearrangement joined TRBV3-1 to TRBJ2-6; the D gene cannot be named for sure. At the DNA level, the sequence is TGTGCCAGCAGCCAAGAGGGTTCTGGGGCCAACGTCCTGACTTTC. Its coded protein is CASSQEGSGANVLTF.